This T cell receptor (beta chain) was observed in a study of blood T cell repertoires in COVID-19. About the study: Collection of acute and convalescent COVID-19 samples took place in the United States, Italy and Spain. PBMCs, B-cell-depleted T cells, or T cells were the source of the cDNA or gDNA that made up the material.

V was clipped by 3 bases and J by 0 bases, with 9 bases between them. CDR1 and CDR2 from the germline V gene are LNHDA and SQIVND (reference sequence). This CDR3 comprises 15 residues. The authors' processing: The assay estimated nucleated cells by amplifying reference gene primers. The protocol was immunoSEQ multiplex PCR, while the TCRdb copy is restricted to in-frame clones and leaves out a portion. That table supplies the V and J calls and clone size; D and trimming were determined from the DNA. The sample includes around 120,000 clones, 90% of them seen just once. This TCR was recovered from a human donor with active COVID-19. The donor label of this sample is uncertain. The rearrangement links TRBV19 to TRBJ2-1; D gene uncertain. Sequencing was done on a sample of peripheral blood. The CDR3 here is CASSIRDNSYNEQFF. The CDR3 DNA follows: TGTGCCAGTAGTATTCGCGACAACTCCTACAATGAGCAGTTCTTC.